Listed below are T cell receptor beta chains from one sample, sequenced in a study of patients and donors after allogeneic stem cell transplantation. TCRdb re-analysed the RT-PCR reads in MiXCR, keeping a single row per CDR3 protein. The table shows 200,000 to 250,000 distinct CDR3 sequences, with roughly 13% occurring only once. Input material: blood, either unsorted or a sorted T cell fraction (not recorded which). These receptors were obtained from a human donor who was either an allogeneic HSCT recipient or a stem cell or donor lymphocyte infusion donor (not recorded which). It is not recorded whose cells these are; they may come from a transplant donor. Each CDR3 is given with its conserved first and last residue. A D gene is named only where the DNA matches it firmly. The listing skips clone size in some rows; elsewhere it reads once, few, many or a size class.

D: .
V: TRBV29-1
J: TRBJ1-1
size: many
CDR3: CSVAPGHPMNTEAFF
DNA: TGCAGCGTTGCTCCGGGACATCCGATGAACACTGAAGCTTTCTTT

D: .
V: TRBV19
J: TRBJ1-2
size: few
CDR3: CASRAGLVNYGYTF
DNA: TGTGCCAGTAGGGCGGGGTTGGTGAACTATGGCTACACCTTC

D: .
V: TRBV7-7
J: TRBJ2-2
size: many
CDR3: CASSLDYTGELFF
DNA: TGTGCTAGCAGCTTAGACTACACCGGGGAGCTGTTTTTT

D: .
V: TRBV20-1
J: TRBJ2-5
size: many
CDR3: CSAVEDGQETQYF
DNA: TGCAGTGCTGTAGAGGACGGACAAGAGACCCAGTACTTC

D: .
V: TRBV10-3
J: TRBJ2-5
size: many
CDR3: CAIGKPGPQQETQYF
DNA: TGTGCCATCGGAAAGCCGGGACCGCAACAAGAGACCCAGTACTTC

D: TRBD1
V: TRBV6-2/TRBV6-3
J: TRBJ2-6
size: few
CDR3: CASSYGDRVAGANVLTF
DNA: TGTGCCAGCAGCTACGGGGACAGGGTGGCTGGGGCCAACGTCCTGACTTTC

D: TRBD2
V: TRBV3-1
J: TRBJ2-3
size: few
CDR3: CASSQGTSGGMNTQYF
DNA: TGTGCCAGCAGCCAAGGGACTAGCGGGGGGATGAATACGCAGTATTTT

D: .
V: TRBV12-3/TRBV12-4
J: TRBJ1-5
size: few
CDR3: CASSFGRSNQPQHF
DNA: TGTGCCAGCAGTTTCGGACGTAGCAATCAGCCCCAGCATTTT

D: .
V: TRBV4-1
J: TRBJ2-6
size: once
CDR3: CASSQEVGPGANVLTF
DNA: TGCGCCAGCAGCCAAGAGGTGGGGCCTGGGGCCAACGTCCTGACTTTC

D: .
V: TRBV11-3
J: TRBJ2-1
size: .
CDR3: CASSLGLSGYNEQFF
DNA: TGTGCCAGCAGCTTAGGTCTTAGCGGTTACAATGAGCAGTTCTTC

D: .
V: TRBV2
J: TRBJ1-4
size: .
CDR3: CASKGRATNEKLFF
DNA: TGTGCCAGCAAAGGCAGGGCAACTAATGAAAAACTGTTTTTT

D: .
V: TRBV20-1
J: TRBJ1-2
size: few
CDR3: CSAITGRSLGYTF
DNA: TGCAGTGCAATAACAGGGCGTAGTCTTGGCTACACCTTC

D: TRBD1
V: TRBV25-1
J: TRBJ1-2
size: few
CDR3: CASSEWGGTGTGYTF
DNA: TGTGCCAGCAGTGAATGGGGCGGGACAGGAACTGGCTACACCTTC

D: .
V: TRBV28
J: TRBJ1-4
size: .
CDR3: CASNLHTGVFEKLFF
DNA: TGTGCCAGCAACCTACACACCGGGGTATTCGAAAAACTGTTTTTT

D: TRBD2
V: TRBV3-1
J: TRBJ2-1
size: .
CDR3: CASSLQGLAGGRYNEQFF
DNA: TGTGCCAGCAGCCTTCAGGGCCTAGCGGGAGGCCGTTACAATGAGCAGTTCTTC

D: .
V: TRBV7-2
J: TRBJ2-5
size: many
CDR3: CASSRDTQETQYF
DNA: TGTGCCAGCAGCCGAGACACCCAGGAGACCCAGTACTTC

D: .
V: TRBV20-1
J: TRBJ1-4
size: many
CDR3: CSAAPGANEKLFF
DNA: TGCAGTGCCGCCCCGGGAGCTAATGAAAAACTGTTTTTT

D: TRBD2
V: TRBV5-1
J: TRBJ2-5
size: many
CDR3: CASSLGLAIETQYF
DNA: TGCGCCAGCAGCTTGGGACTAGCGATCGAGACCCAGTACTTC

D: .
V: TRBV30
J: TRBJ2-6
size: .
CDR3: CAWNRASSGANVLTF
DNA: TGTGCCTGGAACAGGGCCTCCTCTGGGGCCAACGTCCTGACTTTC

D: .
V: TRBV20-1
J: TRBJ1-1
size: many
CDR3: CSASNRENTEAFF
DNA: TGCAGTGCTTCCAACAGGGAAAACACTGAAGCTTTCTTT

D: .
V: TRBV29-1
J: TRBJ2-5
size: .
CDR3: CSGGGGAAETQYF
DNA: TGCAGCGGGGGAGGGGGCGCGGCTGAGACCCAGTACTTC

D: .
V: TRBV11-3
J: TRBJ2-1
size: few
CDR3: CASSLGAGYSYNEQFF
DNA: TGTGCCAGCAGCTTAGGGGCAGGGTACTCCTACAATGAGCAGTTCTTC

D: .
V: TRBV6-5
J: TRBJ2-7
size: many
CDR3: CASSWAQTLDYEQYF
DNA: TGTGCCAGCAGTTGGGCACAGACGTTGGATTACGAGCAGTACTTC

D: TRBD2
V: TRBV9
J: TRBJ2-1
size: .
CDR3: CASSVATGLAERYNEQFF
DNA: TGTGCCAGCAGCGTAGCTACAGGACTAGCGGAACGCTACAATGAGCAGTTCTTC

D: TRBD1
V: TRBV12-3/TRBV12-4
J: TRBJ1-1
size: .
CDR3: CASSHGQGGRTEAFF
DNA: TGTGCCAGCAGCCATGGACAGGGCGGAAGAACTGAAGCTTTCTTT

D: .
V: TRBV19
J: TRBJ2-1
size: few
CDR3: CASSIWGVYNEQFF
DNA: TGTGCCAGTAGTATATGGGGAGTTTACAATGAGCAGTTCTTC

D: TRBD1
V: TRBV20-1
J: TRBJ1-1
size: .
CDR3: CSAARDRVDTEAFF
DNA: TGCAGTGCCGCCCGGGACAGGGTGGACACTGAAGCTTTCTTT